This is a list of T cell receptor beta chains from one sample in a study of tumor-infiltrating lymphocytes in primary liver carcinoma. TCRdb re-called the multiplex PCR reads with MiXCR, one entry per CDR3 protein. Of 90,000 to 100,000 distinct CDR3 sequences in the sample, about three quarters were seen once. Sequencing input: liver tumor tissue from sampling region 5. These receptors were taken from a woman aged 60-75 years with primary liver carcinoma and hepatitis B virus infection. Each CDR3 is given with its conserved first and last residue. D genes are given only for firm matches. A row's size may be missing; if present it is once, few, many or a size class.

clone size,D gene,V gene,J gene,CDR3 protein,CDR3 DNA
once,NA,TRBV19,TRBJ1-2,CASSESAGLNYGYTF,TGTGCCAGTAGCGAGAGTGCGGGATTAAACTATGGCTACACCTTC
NA,TRBD2,TRBV6-2/TRBV6-3,TRBJ2-7,CASSLTTSGDSYEQYF,TGTGCCAGCAGTCTCACTACTAGCGGGGACTCCTACGAGCAGTACTTC
few,NA,TRBV10-3,TRBJ2-7,CAISGGGIGYEQYF,TGTGCCATCAGTGGGGGTGGCATAGGTTACGAGCAGTACTTC
NA,NA,TRBV20-1,TRBJ1-6,CSARVGYSPLHF,TGCAGTGCTAGGGTAGGGTATTCACCCCTCCACTTT
many,NA,TRBV5-1,TRBJ1-3,CASSLGSAGNTIYF,TGCGCCAGCAGCTTGGGGTCTGCCGGAAACACCATATATTTT
NA,NA,TRBV29-1,TRBJ2-7,CSVENPNSYEQYF,TGCAGCGTTGAAAACCCAAACTCCTACGAGCAGTACTTC
once,NA,TRBV11-2,TRBJ1-2,CASSVRQVSSYGFAF,TGTGCCAGCAGCGTACGACAGGTTTCTTCGTATGGCTTCGCCTTC
NA,NA,TRBV11-2,TRBJ2-3,CVSSLASGAGGYEQYF,TGTGTCAGCAGCTTAGCGTCGGGGGCAGGAGGCTACGAGCAGTATTTT
NA,NA,TRBV5-1,TRBJ2-3,CASGMAQATDTQYF,TGCGCCAGCGGCATGGCCCAGGCCACAGATACGCAGTATTTT
NA,NA,TRBV12-3/TRBV12-4,TRBJ1-2,CASIERGGRPITNVGYTF,TGTGCCAGCATCGAAAGGGGGGGGCGCCCCATAACTAACGTAGGTTACACCTTC
NA,NA,TRBV28,TRBJ1-1,CVSNLGGKSEAFF,TGTGTCAGCAATTTGGGGGGCAAATCTGAAGCTTTCTTT
NA,NA,TRBV11-1,TRBJ2-7,CASSLNPFRQSYEQYF,TGTGCCAGCAGCTTAAACCCCTTCAGGCAATCCTACGAGCAGTATTTC
NA,NA,TRBV6-4,TRBJ2-2,CASRIGGDTGELFF,TGTGCCAGCCGGATAGGAGGCGACACCGGGGAGCTGTTTTTT
NA,NA,TRBV29-1,TRBJ2-6,CSVPNTYSSGVNVLTF,TGCAGCGTTCCTAATACTTACAGCTCTGGGGTCAACGTCCTGACTTTC
many,TRBD2,TRBV4-2,TRBJ2-7,CASSQRSGEAYEQYF,TGTGCCAGCAGCCAGAGAAGCGGGGAGGCCTACGAGCAGTACTTC
NA,NA,TRBV11-3,TRBJ2-1,CASKPGGVSNSEQFF,TGCGCCAGCAAACCAGGGGGGGTTTCCAACAGTGAGCAGTTCTTC
NA,TRBD2,TRBV7-9,TRBJ2-1,CVSSQLAGRDPGNEQFF,TGTGTCAGCAGCCAACTAGCGGGACGTGACCCGGGCAATGAGCAGTTCTTC
many,NA,TRBV7-8,TRBJ2-7,CASSSPVSEQYF,TGTGCCAGCAGCTCACCCGTGAGTGAGCAGTACTTC
NA,NA,TRBV28,TRBJ2-6,CASTLSRANVPTF,TGTGCCAGCACCCTATCTAGGGCCAACGTCCCGACTTTC
NA,NA,TRBV12-3/TRBV12-4,TRBJ2-3,CASSLGLSPDTQYF,TGTGCCAGTAGTTTAGGGCTATCCCCGGATACGCAGTATTTT
once,NA,TRBV12-3/TRBV12-4,TRBJ2-1,CANSSTRPGEQFF,TGTGCCAACAGTTCGACTAGACCCGGCGAGCAGTTCTTC
many,TRBD2,TRBV29-1,TRBJ2-1,CSLRSGGSRGGEQFF,TGCAGCCTGAGGTCGGGAGGGTCCCGGGGGGGTGAGCAGTTCTTC
once,NA,TRBV28,TRBJ1-4,CANKGGGNPHEKLFF,TGTGCCAACAAGGGGGGGGGAAATCCCCACGAAAAACTGTTTTTT
NA,NA,TRBV11-2,TRBJ2-1,CASSLTGLCDNEQFF,TGTGCCAGCAGCTTGACGGGATTATGCGACAATGAGCAGTTCTTC
NA,NA,TRBV5-1,TRBJ2-1,CASSLLGSAGGSNEQFF,TGCGCCAGCAGCTTGTTGGGTAGCGCAGGAGGTAGCAATGAGCAGTTCTTC
many,TRBD2,TRBV6-1,TRBJ2-7,CASPRTSGTYEQYF,TGTGCCAGCCCCCGGACTAGCGGAACGTACGAGCAGTACTTC
NA,NA,TRBV14,TRBJ1-6,CASSQDPARARSHNSPLLF,TGTGCCAGCAGCCAAGATCCTGCACGGGCGCGCTCCCATAATTCACCCCTCCTCTTT
NA,NA,TRBV7-9,TRBJ1-1,CASSLLDAEAFF,TGTGCCAGCAGCTTACTAGACGCCGAAGCTTTCTTT
NA,NA,TRBV30,TRBJ1-5,CAWSRFGPESNQPQHF,TGTGCCTGGAGTAGGTTCGGACCAGAGAGCAATCAGCCCCAGCATTTT
NA,TRBD1,TRBV12-3/TRBV12-4,TRBJ2-1,CASSSYRGVGSTSSHYEQFF,TGTGCCAGCAGTTCGTACAGGGGAGTGGGATCCACAAGCTCCCACTATGAGCAGTTCTTC
many,TRBD2,TRBV6-6,TRBJ2-7,CASTPSGMGEQYF,TGTGCCAGCACCCCTAGCGGGATGGGGGAGCAGTACTTC
NA,TRBD2,TRBV11-2,TRBJ2-1,CASSRRLAGGPGDEKPF,TGTGCCAGCAGCAGGAGACTAGCGGGAGGGCCGGGGGATGAGAAGCCCTTC
few,NA,TRBV18,TRBJ2-1,CASSSDLNEQFF,TGTGCCAGCTCTTCGGACCTTAATGAGCAGTTCTTC
NA,NA,TRBV5-4,TRBJ2-3,CASSVADTQYF,TGTGCCAGCAGCGTGGCGGATACGCAGTATTTT
NA,TRBD2,TRBV11-1,TRBJ2-1,CANSSIIAGRPINEQFF,TGTGCCAACAGCTCCATTATAGCGGGAAGGCCGATCAATGAGCAGTTCTTC
NA,NA,TRBV29-1,TRBJ1-6,CSVGNRANSPFHF,TGCAGCGTTGGCAACAGGGCAAATTCACCCTTCCACTTT
NA,NA,TRBV11-2,TRBJ2-3,CANSVVFGTVYF,TGTGCCAACAGCGTTGTTTTTGGTACTGTGTATTTT
NA,TRBD1,TRBV2,TRBJ2-3,CASSDWGTGSTDTQYF,TGTGCCAGCAGTGATTGGGGGACAGGAAGCACAGATACGCAGTATTTT
NA,NA,TRBV14,TRBJ1-2,CASSLPGTLTHGCTF,TGTGCCAGCAGCCTTCCAGGGACGCTGACCCATGGCTGCACCTTC
once,NA,TRBV11-2,TRBJ1-4,CASSPGHAYEKLFF,TGCGCCAGCAGCCCGGGACACGCCTATGAAAAACTGTTTTTT
NA,NA,TRBV11-2,TRBJ2-2,CTGSFRLGGDAGELFF,TGTACCGGCAGCTTCCGACTAGGGGGAGATGCGGGGGAGCTGTTTTTT
NA,TRBD2,TRBV6-5,TRBJ2-3,CASRTSGGTDTQYF,TGTGCCAGCAGGACTAGCGGGGGGACAGATACGCAGTATTTT
few,NA,TRBV28,TRBJ1-4,CASSSGYPTNEKLFF,TGTGCCAGCAGTTCCGGTTATCCAACTAATGAAAAACTGTTTTTT
NA,TRBD2,TRBV12-3/TRBV12-4,TRBJ2-7,CASSPRSSGIYDQYF,TGTGCCAGCAGTCCCCGGAGTAGCGGGATCTACGATCAGTACTTC
NA,TRBD2,TRBV7-9,TRBJ2-5,CASSYVAGGRETRYF,TGTGCCAGCAGCTACGTAGCGGGAGGACGAGAGACCCGGTACTTC
many,TRBD1,TRBV5-4,TRBJ1-1,CASSSGQAYTEAFF,TGTGCCAGCAGCTCGGGACAGGCATACACTGAAGCTTTCTTT
many,NA,TRBV7-9,TRBJ1-2,CASSPQTRDQNYGYTF,TGTGCCAGCAGCCCCCAGACACGGGATCAGAACTATGGCTACACCTTC
NA,TRBD1,TRBV6-2/TRBV6-3,TRBJ2-6,CASSGQGGANVLAF,TGCGCCAGCAGCGGACAGGGTGGGGCCAACGTCCTGGCTTTC
NA,NA,TRBV6-1,TRBJ2-7,CASGDFLPGLLGAYEQYF,TGTGCCAGCGGTGACTTCCTTCCGGGACTTTTAGGGGCTTACGAGCAGTACTTC
many,NA,TRBV2,TRBJ2-1,CASSETWSEQFF,TGTGCCAGCAGTGAAACGTGGAGTGAGCAGTTCTTC
NA,NA,TRBV11-2,TRBJ2-3,CASSSTGVISIGDTQYF,TGTGCCAGCAGCTCGACGGGGGTGATCAGTATAGGGGATACGCAGTATTTT
medium-sized,TRBD1,TRBV11-2,TRBJ2-3,CASSLDREVDTQYF,TGTGCCAGCAGCCTGGACAGGGAGGTAGATACGCAGTATTTT
many,TRBD1,TRBV7-9,TRBJ1-1,CASSFSAGGTEAFF,TGTGCCAGCAGCTTTTCAGCAGGGGGCACTGAAGCTTTCTTT
NA,NA,TRBV11-3,TRBJ2-7,CASSFALGLINGQYF,TGTGCCAGTAGTTTTGCCCTGGGCCTTATCAACGGGCAGTACTTC
NA,NA,TRBV11-3,TRBJ2-7,CTSSLGGPYKQYF,TGTACCAGCAGCTTAGGGGGGCCCTACAAGCAGTACTTC